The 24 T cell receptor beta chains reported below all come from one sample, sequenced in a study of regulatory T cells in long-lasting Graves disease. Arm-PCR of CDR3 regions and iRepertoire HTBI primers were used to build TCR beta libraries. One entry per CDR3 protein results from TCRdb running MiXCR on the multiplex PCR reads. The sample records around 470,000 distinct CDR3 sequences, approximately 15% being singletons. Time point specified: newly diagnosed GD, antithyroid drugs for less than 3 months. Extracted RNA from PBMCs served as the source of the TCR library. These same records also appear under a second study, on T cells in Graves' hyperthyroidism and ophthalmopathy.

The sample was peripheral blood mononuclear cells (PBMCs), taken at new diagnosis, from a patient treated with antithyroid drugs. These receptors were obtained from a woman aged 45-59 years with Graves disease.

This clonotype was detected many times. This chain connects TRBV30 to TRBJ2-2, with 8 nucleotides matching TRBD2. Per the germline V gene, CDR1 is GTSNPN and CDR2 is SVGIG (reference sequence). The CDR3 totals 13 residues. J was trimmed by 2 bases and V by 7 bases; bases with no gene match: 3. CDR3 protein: CAFSGANTGELFF. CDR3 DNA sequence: TGTGCCTTTAGCGGGGCTAACACCGGGGAGCTGTTTTTT.

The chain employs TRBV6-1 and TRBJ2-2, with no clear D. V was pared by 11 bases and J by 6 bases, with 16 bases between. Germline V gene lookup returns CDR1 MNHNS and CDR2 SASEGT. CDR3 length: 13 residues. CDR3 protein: CAHSQTGAGELFF. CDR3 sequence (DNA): TGTGCCCACAGCCAAACGGGCGCCGGGGAGCTGTTTTTT.

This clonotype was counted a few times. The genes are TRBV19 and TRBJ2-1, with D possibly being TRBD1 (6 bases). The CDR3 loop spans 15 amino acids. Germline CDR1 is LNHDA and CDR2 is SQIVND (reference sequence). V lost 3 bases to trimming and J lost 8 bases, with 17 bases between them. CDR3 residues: CASSIRGGIGDEQFF. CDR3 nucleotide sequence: TGTGCCAGTAGTATTAGAGGGGGTATTGGTGATGAGCAGTTCTTC.

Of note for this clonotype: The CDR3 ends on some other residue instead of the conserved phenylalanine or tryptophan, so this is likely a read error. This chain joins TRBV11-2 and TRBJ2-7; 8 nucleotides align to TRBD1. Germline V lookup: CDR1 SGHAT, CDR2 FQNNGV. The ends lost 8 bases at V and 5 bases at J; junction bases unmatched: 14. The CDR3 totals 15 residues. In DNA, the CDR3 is TGTGCCAGCTCACCCCCGACAGGGGTCAACCACGAGCAGTACTGC. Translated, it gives CASSPPTGVNHEQYC.

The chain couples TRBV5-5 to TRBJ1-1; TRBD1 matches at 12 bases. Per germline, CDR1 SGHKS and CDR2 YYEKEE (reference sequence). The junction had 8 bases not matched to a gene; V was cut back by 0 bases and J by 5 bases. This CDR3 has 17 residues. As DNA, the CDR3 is TGTGCCAGCAGCTTGGTAGGGACAGGGGGCGGCCAAACTGAAGCTTTCTTT. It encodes CASSLVGTGGGQTEAFF.

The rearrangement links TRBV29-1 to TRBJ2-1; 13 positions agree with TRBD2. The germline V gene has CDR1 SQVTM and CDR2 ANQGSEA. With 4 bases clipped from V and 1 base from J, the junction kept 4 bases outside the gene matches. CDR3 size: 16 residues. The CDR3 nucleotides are TGCAGCGTTGCCCGACTAGCGGGAGGTTCCTACAATGAGCAGTTCTTC. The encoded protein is CSVARLAGGSYNEQFF.

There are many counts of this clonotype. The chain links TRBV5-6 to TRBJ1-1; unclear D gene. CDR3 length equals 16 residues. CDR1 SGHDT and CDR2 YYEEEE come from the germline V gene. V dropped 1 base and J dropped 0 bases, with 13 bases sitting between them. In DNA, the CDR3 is TGTGCCAGCAGCTTGTCGAGGACTCACATGAACACTGAAGCTTTCTTT. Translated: CASSLSRTHMNTEAFF. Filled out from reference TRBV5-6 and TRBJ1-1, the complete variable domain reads DAGVTQSPTHLIKTRGQQVTLRCSPKSGHDTVSWYQQALGQGPQFIFQYYEEEERQRGNFPDRFSGHQFPNYSSELNVNALLLGDSALYLCASSLSRTHMNTEAFFGQGTRLTVV.

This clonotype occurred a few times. The CDR3 bases are TGTGCCAGCAGCCTCTTAGGAGGGCAGGGGGTCTCTGGAAACACCATATATTTT. It codes for CASSLLGGQGVSGNTIYF. The chain links TRBV3-1 to TRBJ1-3; 7 bases agree with TRBD1. Per the germline V gene, CDR1 is LGHDT and CDR2 is YNNKEL (reference sequence). The length of the CDR3 is 18 residues. V was pared by 4 bases and J by 0 bases, with 12 bases of the junction left unmatched.

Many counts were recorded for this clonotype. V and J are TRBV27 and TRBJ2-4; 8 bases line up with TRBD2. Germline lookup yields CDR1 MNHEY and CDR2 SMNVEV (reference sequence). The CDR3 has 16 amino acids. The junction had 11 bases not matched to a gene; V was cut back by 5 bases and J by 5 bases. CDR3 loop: CASSPSSGAGENIQYF. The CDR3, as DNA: TGTGCCAGCAGTCCATCCTCTGGAGCGGGAGAAAACATTCAGTACTTC.

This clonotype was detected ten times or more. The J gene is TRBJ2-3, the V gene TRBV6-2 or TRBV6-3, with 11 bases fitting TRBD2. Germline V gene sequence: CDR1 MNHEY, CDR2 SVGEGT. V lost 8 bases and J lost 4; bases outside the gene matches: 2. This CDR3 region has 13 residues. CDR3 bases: TGTGCCAGCGGACTAGCGGGCGCAGATACGCAGTATTTT. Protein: CASGLAGADTQYF.

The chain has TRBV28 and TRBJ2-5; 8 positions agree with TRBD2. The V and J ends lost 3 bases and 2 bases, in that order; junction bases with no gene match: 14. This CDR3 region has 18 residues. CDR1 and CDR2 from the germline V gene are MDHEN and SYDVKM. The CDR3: CASSFLPGLGSPQETQYF. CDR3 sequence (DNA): TGTGCCAGCAGTTTTCTCCCGGGACTAGGCAGCCCACAAGAGACCCAGTACTTC.

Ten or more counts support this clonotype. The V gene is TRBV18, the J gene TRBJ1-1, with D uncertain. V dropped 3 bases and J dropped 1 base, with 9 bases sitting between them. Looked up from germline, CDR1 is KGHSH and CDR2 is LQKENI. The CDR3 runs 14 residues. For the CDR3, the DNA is TGTGCCAGCTCACCCAACGGGCAGAACACTGAAGCTTTCTTT. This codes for CASSPNGQNTEAFF.

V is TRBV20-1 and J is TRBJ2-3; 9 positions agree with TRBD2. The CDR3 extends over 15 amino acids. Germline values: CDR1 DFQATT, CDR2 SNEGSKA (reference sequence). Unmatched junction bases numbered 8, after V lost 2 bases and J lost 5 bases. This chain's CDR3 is CSARRTSGYRDTQYF. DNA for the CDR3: TGCAGTGCTAGACGCACTAGCGGGTATCGAGATACGCAGTATTTT.

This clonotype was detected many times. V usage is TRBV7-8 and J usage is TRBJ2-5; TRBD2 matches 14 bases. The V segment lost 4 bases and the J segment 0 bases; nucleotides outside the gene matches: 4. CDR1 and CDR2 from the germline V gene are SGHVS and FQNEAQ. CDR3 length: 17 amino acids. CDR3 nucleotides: TGTGCCAGCAGCTCAGGACTAGCGGGAGGTTACCAAGAGACCCAGTACTTC. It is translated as CASSSGLAGGYQETQYF.

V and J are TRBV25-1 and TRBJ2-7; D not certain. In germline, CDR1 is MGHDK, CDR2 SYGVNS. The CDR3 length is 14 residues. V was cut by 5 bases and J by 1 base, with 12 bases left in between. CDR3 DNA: TGTGCCAGCAGTTCGCAGACATTTTCCTACGAGCAGTACTTC. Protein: CASSSQTFSYEQYF.

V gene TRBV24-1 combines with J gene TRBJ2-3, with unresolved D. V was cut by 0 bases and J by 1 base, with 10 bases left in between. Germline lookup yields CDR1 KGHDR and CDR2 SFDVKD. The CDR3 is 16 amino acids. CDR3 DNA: TGTGCCACCAGTGATTTGTCCTTCGCCGGCACAGATACGCAGTATTTT. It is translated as CATSDLSFAGTDTQYF.

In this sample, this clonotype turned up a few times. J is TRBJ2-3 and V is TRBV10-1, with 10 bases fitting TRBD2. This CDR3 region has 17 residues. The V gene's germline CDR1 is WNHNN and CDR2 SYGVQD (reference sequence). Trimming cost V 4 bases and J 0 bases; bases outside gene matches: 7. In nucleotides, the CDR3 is TGCGCCAGCAGTGCAACCGGGACTAGCGTTAGCACAGATACGCAGTATTTT. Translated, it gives CASSATGTSVSTDTQYF.

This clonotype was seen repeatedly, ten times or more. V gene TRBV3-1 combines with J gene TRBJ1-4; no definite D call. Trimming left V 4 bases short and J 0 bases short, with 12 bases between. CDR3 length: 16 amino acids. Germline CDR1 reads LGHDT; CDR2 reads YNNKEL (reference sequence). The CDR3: CASSLGSGTTNEKLFF. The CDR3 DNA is TGTGCCAGCAGCCTAGGGAGTGGGACAACTAATGAAAAACTGTTTTTT.

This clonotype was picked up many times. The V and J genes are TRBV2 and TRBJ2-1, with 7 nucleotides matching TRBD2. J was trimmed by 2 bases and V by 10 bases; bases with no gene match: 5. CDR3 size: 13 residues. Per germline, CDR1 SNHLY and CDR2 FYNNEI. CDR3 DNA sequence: TGTGCCATCGCCGGGACTACCTACAATGAGCAGTTCTTC. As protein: CAIAGTTYNEQFF.

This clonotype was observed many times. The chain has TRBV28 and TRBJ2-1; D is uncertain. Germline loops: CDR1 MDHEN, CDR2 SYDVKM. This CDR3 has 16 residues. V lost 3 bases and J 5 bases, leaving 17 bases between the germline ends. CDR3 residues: CASSFSILAGDNEQFF. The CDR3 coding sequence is TGTGCCAGCAGTTTTTCTATTCTGGCTGGTGACAATGAGCAGTTCTTC.

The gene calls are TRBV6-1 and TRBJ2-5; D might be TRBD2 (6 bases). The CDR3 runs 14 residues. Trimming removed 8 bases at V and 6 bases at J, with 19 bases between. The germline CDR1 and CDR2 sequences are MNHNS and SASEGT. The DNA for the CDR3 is TGTGCCAGCCTAGGTGGGGGGATTGTGAAGACCCAGTACTTC. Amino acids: CASLGGGIVKTQYF.

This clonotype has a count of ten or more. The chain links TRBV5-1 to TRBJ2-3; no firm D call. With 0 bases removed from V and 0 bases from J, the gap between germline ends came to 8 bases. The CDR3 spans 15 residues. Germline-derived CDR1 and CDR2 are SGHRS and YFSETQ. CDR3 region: CASSLGPHSTDTQYF. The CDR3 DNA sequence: TGCGCCAGCAGCTTGGGTCCCCACAGCACAGATACGCAGTATTTT. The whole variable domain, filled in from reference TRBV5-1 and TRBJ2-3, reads KAGVTQTPRYLIKTRGQQVTLSCSPISGHRSVSWYQQTPGQGLQFLFEYFSETQRNKGNFPGRFSGRQFSNSRSEMNVSTLELGDSALYLCASSLGPHSTDTQYFGPGTRLTVL.

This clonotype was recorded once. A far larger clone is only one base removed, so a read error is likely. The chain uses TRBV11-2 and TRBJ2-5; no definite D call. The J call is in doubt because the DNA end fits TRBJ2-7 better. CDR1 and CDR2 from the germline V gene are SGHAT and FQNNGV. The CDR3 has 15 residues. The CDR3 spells CASSLGYGYTYEQYF. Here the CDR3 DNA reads TGTGCCAGCAGCTTAGGGTACGGGTACACCTACGAGCAGTACTTC.

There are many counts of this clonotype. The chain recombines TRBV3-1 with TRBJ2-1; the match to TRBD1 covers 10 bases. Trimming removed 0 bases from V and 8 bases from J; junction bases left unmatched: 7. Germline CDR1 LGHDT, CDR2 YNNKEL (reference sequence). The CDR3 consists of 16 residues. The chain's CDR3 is CASSQEGTGVFDEQFF. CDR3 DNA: TGTGCCAGCAGCCAAGAAGGGACAGGGGTTTTCGATGAGCAGTTCTTC.